A single sample is the source of the 11 T cell receptor beta chains below, sequenced in a study of PD-1 blockade in classical Hodgkin lymphoma. Assay: immunoSEQ multiplex PCR; the TCRdb copy retains only in-frame clones and omits some. This sample has more than 50,000 clones, with over 85% found just once. No patient escaped relapse after autologous stem cell transplantation, and brentuximab vedotin exposure varied. The sample consisted of peripheral blood mononuclear cells (PBMCs), taken at baseline. All receptors come from a human donor with classical Hodgkin lymphoma.

V is TRBV13 and J is TRBJ1-2; D may be TRBD1 (5 bases). Germline V gene data show CDR1 as PRHDT and CDR2 as FYEKMQ (reference sequence). Between the trimmed V and J ends, which lost 2 bases and 5 bases, there was a span of 15 bases. The CDR3 extends over 15 amino acids. CDR3 amino acids: CASSLRQLLPYGYTF. The CDR3, as DNA: TGTGCCAGCAGCTTACGACAGTTACTCCCTTATGGCTACACCTTC.

The V and J genes are TRBV11-2 and TRBJ1-3; TRBD1 agrees at 8 bases. The germline gives CDR1 SGHAT, CDR2 FQNNGV. The CDR3 runs to 15 residues. After removal of 5 bases from V and 2 bases from J, the junction contained 5 bases not matched to a gene. This CDR3 is CASSRSGQAGNTIYF. The DNA of the CDR3 is TGTGCCAGCAGCCGATCGGGACAGGCTGGAAACACCATATATTTT.

The count of this clone is one. The V call is TRBV11-2, the J call TRBJ2-7; D is undetermined. The V end lost 5 bases, the J end lost 1 base, and 15 bases lay between the germline ends. This CDR3 region has 15 residues. The V gene's germline CDR1 is SGHAT and CDR2 FQNNGV. DNA for the CDR3: TGTGCCAGCAGCCCGGCCCTACAGCTGTCCTACGAGCAGTACTTC. It translates to CASSPALQLSYEQYF.

The V gene is TRBV4-2, the J gene TRBJ2-1, with TRBD2 matching over 11 bases. This CDR3 has 14 residues. V trimming: 10 bases; J trimming: 8 bases; junction bases outside the gene matches: 10. The germline gives CDR1 LGHNA, CDR2 YNFKEQ. The CDR3 protein is CATSSSGGADEQFF. The CDR3 nucleotides read TGTGCCACCTCGAGTAGCGGGGGGGCCGATGAGCAGTTCTTC.

The genes are TRBV5-1 and TRBJ1-5; TRBD1 matches at 9 bases. Germline V lookup: CDR1 SGHRS, CDR2 YFSETQ. J lost 2 bases, V lost 0 bases, and 0 bases had no gene match. The CDR3 is made up of 15 amino acids. The DNA for the CDR3 is TGCGCCAGCAGCTTGGGACAGGGGGGCAATCAGCCCCAGCATTTT. The encoded protein is CASSLGQGGNQPQHF.

The chain is built from TRBV10-3 and TRBJ2-1; D could derive from TRBD1 or TRBD2 (5 bases each). Looked up from germline, CDR1 is ENHRY and CDR2 is SYGVKD. Between the trimmed V and J ends, which lost 8 bases and 9 bases, there was a span of 14 bases. This CDR3 has 12 residues. The CDR3 nucleotides are TGTGCCATCGCAAACGGGGCTACTGAGCAGTTCTTC. This translates into CAIANGATEQFF.

The V and J genes are TRBV18 and TRBJ2-2; weak D call: TRBD1 (5 bases). Germline V CDR1 and CDR2: KGHSH, LQKENI. CDR3 size: 14 residues. Trimming took 6 bases from V and 0 from J, leaving 8 bases between them. CDR3 sequence (DNA): TGTGCCAGCTCGCGACAGACGAACACCGGGGAGCTGTTTTTT. Protein sequence: CASSRQTNTGELFF. Supplemented by reference TRBV18 and TRBJ2-2, the full variable domain reads NAGVMQNPRHLVRRRGQEARLRCSPMKGHSHVYWYRQLPEEGLKFMVYLQKENIIDESGMPKERFSAEFPKEGPSILRIQQVVRGDSAAYFCASSRQTNTGELFFGEGSRLTVL.

V usage is TRBV11-2 and J usage is TRBJ1-6; D call uncertain. Germline V gene sequence: CDR1 SGHAT, CDR2 FQNNGV. V dropped 3 bases and J dropped 7 bases, with 10 bases sitting between them. This CDR3 region has 14 residues. CDR3 in amino acids: CASSFLPSNSPLHF. The CDR3 DNA reads as TGTGCCAGCAGCTTTTTACCTTCCAATTCACCCCTCCACTTT. The complete variable domain, with remaining parts taken from reference TRBV11-2 and TRBJ1-6, reads EAGVAQSPRYKIIEKRQSVAFWCNPISGHATLYWYQQILGQGPKLLIQFQNNGVVDDSQLPKDRFSAERLKGVDSTLKIQPAKLEDSAVYLCASSFLPSNSPLHFGNGTRLTVT.

This chain connects TRBV28 to TRBJ1-1; 8 bases align to TRBD1. Germline V lookup: CDR1 MDHEN, CDR2 SYDVKM. Unmatched junction bases numbered 15, after V lost 2 bases and J lost 4 bases. The length of the CDR3 is 18 residues. CDR3 bases: TGTGCCAGCAGTTTAAACTCACAGGGGGTAATCCGTGGCACTGAAGCTTTCTTT. This sequence encodes CASSLNSQGVIRGTEAFF.

The V gene is TRBV2, the J gene TRBJ2-2; D remains ambiguous. From germline, CDR1 is SNHLY and CDR2 FYNNEI. V was clipped by 7 bases and J by 8 bases, with 8 bases between them. The CDR3 is made up of 11 amino acids. The CDR3 sequence: CASTSHGELFF. In DNA, the CDR3 is TGTGCCAGCACCTCGCATGGGGAGCTGTTTTTT.

The rearrangement uses TRBV14 and TRBJ2-1; D remains unclear. Germline assignment: CDR1 SGHDN and CDR2 FVKESK. CDR3 length equals 16 residues. The V end was cut by 4 bases, the J end by 0 bases, with 13 bases between. The CDR3 spells CASSPLVTSSYNEQFF. The CDR3 nucleotides read TGTGCCAGCAGCCCGCTAGTGACGAGCTCCTACAATGAGCAGTTCTTC.